Below are 10 T cell receptor beta chains sequenced from a single sample in a study of early T cells in non-severe SARS-CoV-2 infection. TCRdb redid the calling of the 5' RACE reads with MiXCR, one entry per CDR3 protein. The sample has about 22,000 distinct CDR3 sequences; 3.5% to 5% are singletons. The sequenced material came from whole blood. These receptors originate from an adult who was a healthcare worker with PCR-confirmed SARS-CoV-2 infection or an uninfected control (not recorded which).

This clonotype was picked up many times. The chain recombines TRBV20-1 with TRBJ2-5; D not certain. Deletions cut 5 bases from V and 3 bases from J, with 25 bases between. The germline gives CDR1 DFQATT, CDR2 SNEGSKA (reference sequence). This CDR3 spans 17 amino acids. CDR3 region: CSAYIVSKLDEKETQYF. CDR3 sequence (DNA): TGCAGTGCTTACATAGTCTCAAAGCTGGACGAAAAAGAGACCCAGTACTTC.

This clonotype was recorded many times. This chain connects TRBV10-3 to TRBJ1-1; 7 bases agree with TRBD1. After removal of 4 bases from V and 2 bases from J, the junction contained 4 bases not matched to a gene. The CDR3 runs 14 residues. Per germline, CDR1 ENHRY and CDR2 SYGVKD. CDR3 in amino acids: CAISVGTANTEAFF. The CDR3 DNA reads TGTGCCATCAGTGTTGGGACAGCTAACACTGAAGCTTTCTTT.

This clonotype was picked up many times. The chain joins TRBV6-6 to TRBJ1-1; 7 nucleotides agree with TRBD1. This CDR3 is 16 amino acids long. Unmatched junction bases numbered 8, after V lost 0 bases and J lost 4 bases. The germline V gene has CDR1 MNHNY and CDR2 SVGAGI (reference sequence). CDR3: CASSYSSPPGGTEAFF. DNA for the CDR3: TGTGCCAGCAGTTACTCATCACCTCCAGGGGGCACTGAAGCTTTCTTT.

This clonotype was found many times. This chain uses TRBV6-6 with TRBJ2-5; D may be TRBD1 (6 bases). This CDR3 has 17 residues. V lost 0 bases, J lost 0 bases, and 14 bases lay in between. CDR1 MNHNY and CDR2 SVGAGI come from the germline V gene (reference sequence). DNA of the CDR3: TGTGCCAGCAGTTACTCTATCGCAGGGGATAACCAAGAGACCCAGTACTTC. It specifies CASSYSIAGDNQETQYF.

The table lists this clonotype with many counts. The chain uses TRBV5-6 and TRBJ2-7; TRBD2 might be the D (5 bases). Trimming left V 7 bases short and J 2 bases short, with 16 bases between. The CDR3 contains 14 residues. Germline V CDR1 and CDR2: SGHDT, YYEEEE. The CDR3 reads CASEGLYPTYEQYF. For the CDR3, the DNA is TGTGCCAGCGAAGGACTCTATCCGACCTACGAGCAGTACTTC.

This clonotype was counted at least ten times. This chain joins TRBV30 and TRBJ2-3; D is possibly TRBD2 (5 bases). The CDR3 has 13 residues. V was clipped by 2 bases and J by 5 bases, with 11 bases between them. CDR1 is GTSNPN and CDR2 is SVGIG in the germline V gene (reference sequence). The CDR3 nucleotides read TGTGCCTGGAGTATACTAGGTGGAGATACGCAGTATTTT. As protein: CAWSILGGDTQYF.

This clonotype turned up a few times. This chain connects TRBV7-9 to TRBJ1-2; no definite D call. V was clipped by 2 bases and J by 7 bases, with 14 bases between them. Germline lookup yields CDR1 SEHNR and CDR2 FQNEAQ (reference sequence). The CDR3 runs 14 residues. CDR3 amino acids: CASSLSGTLGGYTF. CDR3 coding DNA: TGTGCCAGCAGCTTATCTGGTACCCTCGGTGGCTACACCTTC.

At least ten counts were recorded for this clonotype. This rearrangement joins TRBV4-1 to TRBJ1-2; tentatively, D is TRBD1 (5 bases). The CDR3 has 18 amino acids. V gave up 4 bases and J gave up 6 bases, with 27 bases separating them. Germline V gene lookup returns CDR1 MGHRA and CDR2 YSYEKL. The CDR3 nucleotides read TGCGCCAGCAGCCGATTGTTGGGAACGGGACTCCAAAAGAATGGCTACACCTTC. It is translated as CASSRLLGTGLQKNGYTF.

This clonotype came up many times. The genes are TRBV27 and TRBJ1-2; no definite D call. Between the trimmed V and J ends, which lost 10 bases and 1 base, there was a span of 19 bases. CDR1 and CDR2 from the germline V gene are MNHEY and SMNVEV (reference sequence). There are 15 residues in the CDR3. In nucleotides, the CDR3 is TGTGCCACCAAATCGATTAGTGGCTTTAACTATGGCTACACCTTC. Its protein is CATKSISGFNYGYTF.

This clonotype was picked up many times. The chain is built from TRBV7-9 and TRBJ2-7; D may correspond to TRBD1 or TRBD2 (5 bases each). The V and J ends lost 1 base and 6 bases respectively, with 13 bases between them. Germline-derived CDR1 and CDR2 are SEHNR and FQNEAQ (reference sequence). The CDR3 extends over 14 amino acids. The CDR3 coding sequence is TGTGCCAGCAGCTTAGGAGGGACGGCGTTCGAGCAGTACTTC. Its protein product is CASSLGGTAFEQYF.